Listed here are 6 T cell receptor beta chains from one sample, sequenced in a study of cytomegalovirus exposure and HLA in healthy donors. A multiplex PCR was run with 60 Vbeta primers and 13 Jbeta primers. The protocol was immunoSEQ multiplex PCR, while the TCRdb copy is restricted to in-frame clones and leaves out a portion. The sample shows fewer than 95,000 clones, approximately 57% of them seen only once. Sequenced: PBMCs. These receptors were obtained from a woman aged 25 to 39 in good health and CMV-seronegative.

For the CDR3, the DNA is TGTGCCAGCTCCCTCAAAGGGGGCACTGAAGCTTTCTTT. Translated: CASSLKGGTEAFF. V is TRBV18 and J is TRBJ1-1; weak D call: TRBD1 (6 bases). Trimming stripped 6 bases from V and 4 bases from J, with 12 bases between. The CDR3 is 13 amino acids. From germline, CDR1 is KGHSH and CDR2 LQKENI.

This chain uses TRBV5-1 with TRBJ2-3; D remains ambiguous. The CDR3 has 17 residues. Trimming removed 4 bases from V and 0 bases from J, with 18 bases in between. The germline gives CDR1 SGHRS, CDR2 YFSETQ. CDR3 coding DNA: TGCGCCAGCAGCCCCCTGCACCCTCTCGAGAGCACAGATACGCAGTATTTT. It encodes CASSPLHPLESTDTQYF.

The genes are TRBV7-8 and TRBJ1-3; a possible D gene is TRBD1 (5 bases). Germline-derived CDR1 and CDR2 are SGHVS and FQNEAQ. The CDR3 is made up of 16 amino acids. V was pared by 2 bases and J by 0 bases, with 11 bases between. The CDR3 spells CASSLRFQGSGNTIYF. CDR3 in DNA: TGTGCCAGCAGCTTAAGGTTTCAGGGCTCTGGAAACACCATATATTTT.

This clone has a single count. This chain links TRBV11-2 with TRBJ2-3, with D maybe TRBD2 (6 bases). Germline values: CDR1 SGHAT, CDR2 FQNNGV. CDR3 size: 15 residues. V gave up 4 bases and J gave up 5 bases, with 16 bases separating them. As DNA, the CDR3 is TGTGCCAGCAGCTCACTGACGGGAGCCGGAGATACGCAGTATTTT. The encoded protein is CASSSLTGAGDTQYF.

The chain employs TRBV11-2 and TRBJ1-1; D gene ambiguous. This CDR3 has 14 amino acids. Trimming pared 1 base from V and 8 bases from J, leaving 14 bases between. Germline CDR1 and CDR2: SGHAT and FQNNGV. The CDR3 is CASSLVSGRGEAFF. The CDR3 nucleotides are TGTGCCAGCAGCTTAGTCAGCGGAAGAGGGGAAGCTTTCTTT.

This clone showed up just once. The gene calls are TRBV7-9 and TRBJ1-5; D remains unclear. The CDR3 has 14 amino acids. Germline CDR1 is SEHNR and CDR2 is FQNEAQ (reference sequence). V was cut by 4 bases and J by 3 bases, with 10 bases left in between. CDR3: CASSSDGLNQPQHF. CDR3 sequence (DNA): TGTGCCAGCAGCTCGGACGGACTCAATCAGCCCCAGCATTTT.